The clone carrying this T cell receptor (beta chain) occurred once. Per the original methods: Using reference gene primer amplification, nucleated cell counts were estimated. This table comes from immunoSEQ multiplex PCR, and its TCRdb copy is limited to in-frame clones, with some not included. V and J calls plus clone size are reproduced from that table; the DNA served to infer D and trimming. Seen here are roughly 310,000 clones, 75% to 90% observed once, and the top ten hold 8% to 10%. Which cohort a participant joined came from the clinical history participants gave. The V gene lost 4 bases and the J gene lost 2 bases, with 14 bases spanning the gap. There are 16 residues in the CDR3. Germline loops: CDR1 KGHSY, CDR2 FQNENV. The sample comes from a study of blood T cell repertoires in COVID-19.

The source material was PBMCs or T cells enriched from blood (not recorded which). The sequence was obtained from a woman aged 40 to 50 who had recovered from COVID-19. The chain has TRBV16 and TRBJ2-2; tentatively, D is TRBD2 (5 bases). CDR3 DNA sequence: TGTGCCAGCAGCCTTAGAGTACGGGGAAACACCGGGGAGCTGTTTTTT. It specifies CASSLRVRGNTGELFF.